Listed below are T cell receptor beta chains from one sample, sequenced in a study of shared clonotypes between healthy human individuals. TCRdb's copy holds only in-frame clones and misses some; the assay was immunoSEQ multiplex PCR. The data contain hundreds of thousands of clones, around 78% of them singletons. Sequencing was performed on memory CD4+ T cells sorted from blood. The receptors here all came from a woman in her 30s in good health. CDR3s include the opening cysteine and the closing phenylalanine or tryptophan. Fields, in order: D gene, J gene, V gene, clone size, CDR3 DNA, CDR3 protein. The D gene is left open where the match is weak. Where a row states a size, it is once, few, many or the class of an expanded clone; other rows omit it.

D: NA; J: TRBJ1-2; V: TRBV28; size: NA; DNA: TGTGCCAGCAGAGCCCCAGGTACAGCTAACTATGGCTACACCTTC; CDR3: CASRAPGTANYGYTF
D: NA; J: TRBJ1-5; V: TRBV19; size: NA; DNA: TGTGCCAGTAATCCTCAGGGATACAATCAGCCCCAGCATTTT; CDR3: CASNPQGYNQPQHF
D: NA; J: TRBJ2-3; V: TRBV4-2; size: NA; DNA: TGTGCCAGCATCCTGACGGGGGTCTTCGGAGTAGATACGCAGTATTTT; CDR3: CASILTGVFGVDTQYF
D: TRBD1; J: TRBJ1-1; V: TRBV5-1; size: NA; DNA: TGCGCCAGCAGCACCACCAGGGGGGTCGAGACTGAAGCTTTCTTT; CDR3: CASSTTRGVETEAFF
D: NA; J: TRBJ2-4; V: TRBV7-9; size: few; DNA: TGTGCCAGCGCTTTGGCAGGCCTAGCCAAAAACATTCAGTACTTC; CDR3: CASALAGLAKNIQYF
D: TRBD1; J: TRBJ1-3; V: TRBV28; size: NA; DNA: TGTGCCAGCAGTGGTCCTGACAGGGTCCCTGGAAACACCATATATTTT; CDR3: CASSGPDRVPGNTIYF
D: TRBD1; J: TRBJ2-3; V: TRBV5-1; size: many; DNA: TGCGCCAGCAGCTTGGCCCCTAGGGACAGGGGGCCCGATACGCAGTATTTT; CDR3: CASSLAPRDRGPDTQYF
D: TRBD1; J: TRBJ2-1; V: TRBV11-3; size: NA; DNA: TGTGCCAGCAGCTACCAGGGGGCTGGGTACAATGAGCAGTTCTTC; CDR3: CASSYQGAGYNEQFF
D: TRBD2; J: TRBJ2-1; V: TRBV5-1; size: once; DNA: TGCGCCAGCAGCTTGGGACTAGCGGGCAATGAGCAGTTCTTC; CDR3: CASSLGLAGNEQFF
D: NA; J: TRBJ1-2; V: TRBV28; size: NA; DNA: TGTGCCAGCAATTCCTGGGGATACTATGGCTACACCTTC; CDR3: CASNSWGYYGYTF
D: NA; J: TRBJ2-5; V: TRBV7-8; size: once; DNA: TGTGCCAGCAGCGTGGGGGGTAATCGAGAGACCCAGTACTTC; CDR3: CASSVGGNRETQYF
D: NA; J: TRBJ2-1; V: TRBV29-1; size: NA; DNA: TGCAGCGTGGGCCGAGCTCACAATTACAATGAGCAGTTCTTC; CDR3: CSVGRAHNYNEQFF
D: TRBD1; J: TRBJ2-1; V: TRBV6-1; size: NA; DNA: TGTGCCAGCAGTGACGAGACAGGGGACCCCTACAATGAGCAGTTCTTC; CDR3: CASSDETGDPYNEQFF
D: NA; J: TRBJ1-2; V: TRBV5-6; size: NA; DNA: TGTGCCAGCAGCTTGGTGGGTGACAGCAAGGAGTATGGCTACACCTTC; CDR3: CASSLVGDSKEYGYTF
D: TRBD2; J: TRBJ2-7; V: TRBV7-2; size: NA; DNA: TGTGCCAGCAGCTTAGAATCCCCCCTGACTAGCGGGACGTTGGGCGAGCAGTACTTC; CDR3: CASSLESPLTSGTLGEQYF
D: NA; J: TRBJ2-2; V: TRBV27; size: NA; DNA: TGTGCCAGCACCCCAGGGGGGTACACCGGGGAGCTGTTTTTT; CDR3: CASTPGGYTGELFF
D: NA; J: TRBJ2-7; V: TRBV7-9; size: NA; DNA: TGTGCCTGGGAGAGCGGGGAGGGGGTGGACGAGCAGTACTTC; CDR3: CAWESGEGVDEQYF
D: TRBD1; J: TRBJ1-5; V: TRBV30; size: few; DNA: TGTGCCTGGAGTACCCAGGGACAGGGATACAATCAGCCCCAGCATTTT; CDR3: CAWSTQGQGYNQPQHF
D: TRBD1; J: TRBJ1-1; V: TRBV6-6; size: NA; DNA: TGTGCCAGCAGTTGGGGAGACAGGGCTTTGACTGAAGCTTTCTTT; CDR3: CASSWGDRALTEAFF
D: NA; J: TRBJ1-2; V: TRBV18; size: NA; DNA: TGTGCCAGCTCACCAGGGGGATCCCTCTATGGCTACACCTTC; CDR3: CASSPGGSLYGYTF
D: NA; J: TRBJ1-5; V: TRBV21-1; size: NA; DNA: TGTGCCAGCAGCAAAGGGAGACAGGGGGTCTTTAGCAATCAGCCCCAGCATTTT; CDR3: CASSKGRQGVFSNQPQHF
D: TRBD1; J: TRBJ1-4; V: TRBV29-1; size: NA; DNA: TGCAGCGTTGAAGGGACAGGTGGTGAAAAACTGTTTTTT; CDR3: CSVEGTGGEKLFF
D: NA; J: TRBJ2-1; V: TRBV14; size: NA; DNA: TGTGCCAGCAGCCTGAGTGAGATGCAGTTCTTC; CDR3: CASSLSEMQFF
D: NA; J: TRBJ2-1; V: TRBV10-3; size: NA; DNA: TGTGCCATCAGTGTTGGGGTCCCTGGCTCCTACAATGAGCAGTTCTTC; CDR3: CAISVGVPGSYNEQFF
D: TRBD1; J: TRBJ2-7; V: TRBV19; size: few; DNA: TGTGCCAGTACCCCGGGACAGGGGAGCTACGAGCAGTACTTC; CDR3: CASTPGQGSYEQYF
D: NA; J: TRBJ2-7; V: TRBV6-5; size: NA; DNA: TGTGCCAGCAGCCGGACAGCGAGAAGCTCCTACGAGCAGTACTTC; CDR3: CASSRTARSSYEQYF
D: TRBD2; J: TRBJ2-2; V: TRBV5-1; size: NA; DNA: TGCGCCAGCCTCCCGCCACTAGCGGGTTATACCGGGGAGCTGTTTTTT; CDR3: CASLPPLAGYTGELFF
D: TRBD2; J: TRBJ2-7; V: TRBV18; size: few; DNA: TGTGCCAGCTCACCGGGACTAGCGGGAGTAAGTGAGCAGTACTTC; CDR3: CASSPGLAGVSEQYF
D: NA; J: TRBJ1-2; V: TRBV2; size: NA; DNA: TGTGCCAGCAGTGAACAGGACACGTCATATGGCTACACCTTC; CDR3: CASSEQDTSYGYTF
D: NA; J: TRBJ1-6; V: TRBV30; size: NA; DNA: TGTGCCTGGACTCCCGGGGGCTACAATTCACCCCTCCACTTT; CDR3: CAWTPGGYNSPLHF
D: NA; J: TRBJ1-1; V: TRBV28; size: NA; DNA: TGTGCCAGCGACTGGCTGGGGCGGGGAATATCAACTGAAGCTTTCTTT; CDR3: CASDWLGRGISTEAFF
D: TRBD2; J: TRBJ2-5; V: TRBV7-2; size: NA; DNA: TGTGCCAGCAGCTTCGGACTAGCGGACCTCTCGACCCAGTACTTC; CDR3: CASSFGLADLSTQYF
D: NA; J: TRBJ2-6; V: TRBV6-4; size: NA; DNA: TGTGCCAGCAGTTCAACGTCTGGGGCCAACGTCCTGACTTTC; CDR3: CASSSTSGANVLTF
D: NA; J: TRBJ2-7; V: TRBV19; size: NA; DNA: TGTGCCAGTAGTATTTTGGGTGAATATGAGCAGTACTTC; CDR3: CASSILGEYEQYF
D: NA; J: TRBJ2-3; V: TRBV30; size: NA; DNA: TGTGCCTGGAGCCTAAGCAGCACAGATACGCAGTATTTT; CDR3: CAWSLSSTDTQYF
D: TRBD2; J: TRBJ2-1; V: TRBV15; size: many; DNA: TGTGCCACCAGCAGAGAGACTAGCGGGAGGTACAATGAGCAGTTCTTC; CDR3: CATSRETSGRYNEQFF
D: NA; J: TRBJ2-7; V: TRBV2; size: NA; DNA: TGTGCCAGCAGCGCCTATGCCTACGAGCAGTACTTC; CDR3: CASSAYAYEQYF
D: TRBD1; J: TRBJ1-1; V: TRBV28; size: NA; DNA: TGTGCCAGCAGTCCGAGACAGGGCTGGAACACTGAAGCTTTCTTT; CDR3: CASSPRQGWNTEAFF
D: NA; J: TRBJ2-3; V: TRBV11-2; size: NA; DNA: TGTGCCAGCAGCCCCCGGGAGCGTGGTACAGATACGCAGTATTTT; CDR3: CASSPRERGTDTQYF
D: NA; J: TRBJ1-1; V: TRBV7-3; size: NA; DNA: TGTGCCAGCAGCTTATCTTCAGGGAACACTGAAGCTTTCTTT; CDR3: CASSLSSGNTEAFF
D: TRBD2; J: TRBJ2-1; V: TRBV20-1; size: NA; DNA: TGCAGCCCCGCTAGCGGCAATGAGCAGTTCTTC; CDR3: CSPASGNEQFF
D: NA; J: TRBJ2-7; V: TRBV27; size: NA; DNA: TGTGCCAGCAGTTTAAAGCAGGGGGGACTTTACGAGCAGTACTTC; CDR3: CASSLKQGGLYEQYF
D: NA; J: TRBJ2-5; V: TRBV5-4; size: NA; DNA: TGTGCCAGCAGCTTGGGGGCGGGGCCCGGCGAGACCCAGTACTTC; CDR3: CASSLGAGPGETQYF
D: NA; J: TRBJ2-4; V: TRBV2; size: NA; DNA: TGTGCCGGCAGTGTGCGAGCAAACATTCAGTACTTC; CDR3: CAGSVRANIQYF
D: TRBD1; J: TRBJ2-7; V: TRBV5-1; size: NA; DNA: TGCGCCAGCAGCCTGGGACAGGTCGCCTACGAGCAGTACTTC; CDR3: CASSLGQVAYEQYF
D: TRBD2; J: TRBJ2-1; V: TRBV6-4; size: NA; DNA: TGTGCCAGCAGTGACTTGGCGGGAGGATCCCACAATGAGCAGTTCTTC; CDR3: CASSDLAGGSHNEQFF
D: NA; J: TRBJ2-2; V: TRBV5-1; size: NA; DNA: TGCGCCAGCAGCTTCATACAGGGATCAACCGGGGAGCTGTTTTTT; CDR3: CASSFIQGSTGELFF
D: NA; J: TRBJ1-1; V: TRBV10-2; size: NA; DNA: TGCGCCAGCAGCGGCAGACCTCTCCCTGAAGCTTTCTTT; CDR3: CASSGRPLPEAFF
D: NA; J: TRBJ2-7; V: TRBV25-1; size: NA; DNA: TGTGCCAGCAGTGCTGGAAGCTCCTACGAGCAGTACTTC; CDR3: CASSAGSSYEQYF
D: NA; J: TRBJ1-1; V: TRBV29-1; size: NA; DNA: TGCAGCACCCAGGGGAACACTGAAGCTTTCTTT; CDR3: CSTQGNTEAFF
D: TRBD2; J: TRBJ2-4; V: TRBV19; size: NA; DNA: TGTGCCAGTAGTATTCCTGCGGGAGGGTCCAAAAACATTCAGTACTTC; CDR3: CASSIPAGGSKNIQYF
D: NA; J: TRBJ2-1; V: TRBV7-6; size: NA; DNA: TGTGCCAGCAGCTTAGTGGGGTACGGTGAGCAGTTCTTC; CDR3: CASSLVGYGEQFF
D: NA; J: TRBJ1-5; V: TRBV4-2; size: NA; DNA: TGTGCCAGCAGCCAAGTAGGCAGGGAGGGTTATCAGCCCCAGCATTTT; CDR3: CASSQVGREGYQPQHF